This section outlines one T cell receptor (beta chain) sequence together with its context. Source study methods: Estimation of nucleated cell counts was performed using reference gene primer amplification. Measured with immunoSEQ multiplex PCR; TCRdb has only the in-frame clones, and not every one. The DNA was the basis for D and trimming; V, J and clone size are from that table. There are about 150,000 clones in the sample; about 89% occur only once, and 37% lies in the top ten. CDR3 length: 17 amino acids. Germline CDR1 is SGDLS and CDR2 is YYNGEE. V shed 4 bases and J 0 bases; nucleotides not matched to a gene: 7. The data belong to a study of blood T cell repertoires in COVID-19.

The source material was peripheral blood. This clonotype was sampled from a man in his forties or fifties who had recovered from COVID-19. V gene TRBV9 combines with J gene TRBJ2-7; 13 nucleotides line up with TRBD2. CDR3 region: CASSPGTSGASSYEQYF. The CDR3 region has the DNA TGTGCCAGCAGCCCCGGGACTAGCGGGGCGAGCTCCTACGAGCAGTACTTC.